The 11 T cell receptor beta chains in this list originate from one sample, sequenced in a study of shared clonotypes between healthy human individuals. Measured with immunoSEQ multiplex PCR; TCRdb has only the in-frame clones, and not every one. Found here are about 2,500,000 clones, around 90% of them singletons; the top ten hold about 0.13%. Sequencing was performed on naive CD4+ T cells sorted from blood. Subset reported: CD45RA+ positively selected. These receptors all stem from a man younger than 35 in good health.

V usage is TRBV5-1 and J usage is TRBJ2-6; D is unresolved. The length of the CDR3 is 14 residues. V lost 6 bases and J lost 3, with 10 bases in between. Germline V CDR1 and CDR2: SGHRS, YFSETQ. CDR3 residues: CASTEGGGANVLTF. CDR3 bases: TGCGCCAGCACGGAAGGTGGTGGGGCCAACGTCCTGACTTTC.

This rearrangement joins TRBV11-2 to TRBJ1-6; D is undetermined. This CDR3 has 17 amino acids. Germline V lookup: CDR1 SGHAT, CDR2 FQNNGV. Between the trimmed V and J ends, which lost 4 bases and 0 bases, there was a span of 13 bases. As DNA, the CDR3 is TGTGCCAGCAGCTCCCCGGGGTCGAGCTCCTATAATTCACCCCTCCACTTT. Protein sequence: CASSSPGSSSYNSPLHF.

V and J are TRBV2 and TRBJ2-5; the match to TRBD2 covers 7 bases. Germline values: CDR1 SNHLY, CDR2 FYNNEI. This CDR3 region has 13 residues. Unmatched junction bases numbered 4, after V lost 7 bases and J lost 2 bases. The CDR3 DNA reads as TGTGCCAGCAACGTGGGGGGGCAAGAGACCCAGTACTTC. Translation: CASNVGGQETQYF.

The genes are TRBV18 and TRBJ2-5, with 13 bases matching TRBD2. Trimming at V came to 0 bases and at J to 9 bases, leaving 7 bases not matched to a gene. Germline V gene lookup returns CDR1 KGHSH and CDR2 LQKENI. The CDR3 has 16 amino acids. CDR3 nucleotide sequence: TGTGCCAGCTCACCACCCACTAGCGGGGGGGCTCGGGCCCAGTACTTC. Translating gives CASSPPTSGGARAQYF. Based on the CDR3 plus reference TRBV18 and TRBJ2-5, the full variable domain is NAGVMQNPRHLVRRRGQEARLRCSPMKGHSHVYWYRQLPEEGLKFMVYLQKENIIDESGMPKERFSAEFPKEGPSILRIQQVVRGDSAAYFCASSPPTSGGARAQYFGPGTRLLVL.

The V and J genes are TRBV5-4 and TRBJ2-3; perhaps D is TRBD1 or TRBD2 (5 bases each). The CDR3 totals 18 residues. V shed 2 bases and J shed 2 bases, with 21 bases lying between them. The germline V gene has CDR1 SGHNT and CDR2 YYREEE (reference sequence). The CDR3 protein is CASSFKIGAGGNTDTQYF. CDR3 bases: TGTGCCAGCAGCTTTAAGATCGGGGCAGGCGGAAACACAGATACGCAGTATTTT.

This rearrangement joins TRBV9 to TRBJ1-3; possible D gene TRBD1, 5 bases. Trimming took off 0 bases at V and 3 bases at J, with 7 bases between the two ends. The length of the CDR3 is 14 residues. CDR1 is SGDLS, CDR2 YYNGEE, per germline. The CDR3 DNA is TGTGCCAGCAGCGTAGGGGGCGATGGAAACACCATATATTTT. Translated, it gives CASSVGGDGNTIYF.

The V call is TRBV11-3, the J call TRBJ2-2; 8 nucleotides match TRBD1. The V and J ends lost 6 bases and 4 bases, in that order; junction bases with no gene match: 16. This CDR3 region has 18 residues. Germline CDR1 is SGHNT and CDR2 is YENEEA. The CDR3 region has the DNA TGTGCCAGCAGTCCATACTCCGGGACAGGCTCGGGCACCGGGGAGCTGTTTTTT. Protein product: CASSPYSGTGSGTGELFF.

The V gene is TRBV5-1, the J gene TRBJ2-7, with TRBD1 matching 10 bases. In germline, CDR1 is SGHRS, CDR2 YFSETQ. V shed 2 bases, J shed 3 bases, and the junction held 5 bases outside the gene matches. This CDR3 has 15 residues. DNA of the CDR3: TGCGCCAGCAGCTTAGCGACAGGGGGCTACTACGAGCAGTACTTC. It translates to CASSLATGGYYEQYF.

A single count supports this clone. The V and J genes are TRBV5-4 and TRBJ2-2; TRBD2 matches at 13 bases. Germline CDR1 and CDR2: SGHNT and YYREEE (reference sequence). The junction had 8 bases not matched to a gene; V was cut back by 4 bases and J by 8 bases. This CDR3 is built from 16 residues. CDR3 protein: CASSDGLAGVGGELFF. Written as DNA, the CDR3 is TGTGCCAGCAGCGACGGACTAGCGGGAGTAGGTGGGGAGCTGTTTTTT.

DNA of the CDR3: TGCGCCAGCAGCCAAGCCCTGACGGGGGGCTGGGACACTGAAGCTTTCTTT. It encodes CASSQALTGGWDTEAFF. The chain couples TRBV4-1 to TRBJ1-1; possible D gene TRBD1, 6 bases. V was trimmed by 1 base and J by 3 bases, leaving 18 bases between them. The germline V gene encodes CDR1 MGHRA and CDR2 YSYEKL. The CDR3 is 17 residues long.

The chain joins TRBV6-5 to TRBJ2-1; 9 bases are a match to TRBD1. After removal of 6 bases from V and 9 bases from J, the junction contained 12 bases not matched to a gene. The germline CDR1 and CDR2 sequences are MNHEY and SVGAGI. The CDR3 has 15 residues. The CDR3 DNA sequence: TGTGCCAGCAGCCGGGACAGGGTTGGGGCAGGTGAGCAGTTCTTC. Its translation: CASSRDRVGAGEQFF.